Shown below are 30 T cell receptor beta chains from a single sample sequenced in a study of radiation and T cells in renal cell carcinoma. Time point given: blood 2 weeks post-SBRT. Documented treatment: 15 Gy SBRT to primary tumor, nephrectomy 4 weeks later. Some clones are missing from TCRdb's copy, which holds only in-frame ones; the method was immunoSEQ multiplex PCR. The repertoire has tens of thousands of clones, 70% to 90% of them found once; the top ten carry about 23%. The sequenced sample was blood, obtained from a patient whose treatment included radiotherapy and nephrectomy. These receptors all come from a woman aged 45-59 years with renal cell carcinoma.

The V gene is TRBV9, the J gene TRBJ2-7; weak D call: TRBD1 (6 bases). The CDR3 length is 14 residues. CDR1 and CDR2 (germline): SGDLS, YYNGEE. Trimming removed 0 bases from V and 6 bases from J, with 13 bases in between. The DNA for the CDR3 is TGTGCCAGCAGCGTAGATCACACAGGGCTCGAGCAGTACTTC. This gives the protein CASSVDHTGLEQYF.

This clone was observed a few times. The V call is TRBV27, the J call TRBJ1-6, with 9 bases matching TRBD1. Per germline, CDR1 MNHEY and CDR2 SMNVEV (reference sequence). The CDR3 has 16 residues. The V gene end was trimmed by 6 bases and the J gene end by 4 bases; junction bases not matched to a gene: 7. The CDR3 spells CASRVVGTGYNSPLHF. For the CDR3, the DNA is TGTGCCAGCAGGGTAGTTGGGACAGGGTATAATTCACCCCTCCACTTT.

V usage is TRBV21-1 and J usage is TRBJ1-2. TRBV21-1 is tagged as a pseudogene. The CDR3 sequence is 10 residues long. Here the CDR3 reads CASRPYGYTF. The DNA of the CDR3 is TGTGCCAGCAGGCCCTATGGCTACACCTTC.

CDR3: CASSHEGRAYQETQYF. CDR3 nucleotide sequence: TGTGCCAGCAGCCATGAGGGCAGGGCGTACCAAGAGACCCAGTACTTC. The V and J genes are TRBV5-4 and TRBJ2-5; D is tentatively TRBD1 or TRBD2 (5 bases each). This CDR3 has 16 amino acids. V shed 4 bases and J shed 0 bases, with 16 bases lying between them. Germline V gene data show CDR1 as SGHNT and CDR2 as YYREEE (reference sequence). Full variable domain (outside the CDR3, taken from reference TRBV5-4 and TRBJ2-5): ETGVTQSPTHLIKTRGQQVTLRCSSQSGHNTVSWYQQALGQGPQFIFQYYREEENGRGNFPPRFSGLQFPNYSSELNVNALELDDSALYLCASSHEGRAYQETQYFGPGTRLLVL.

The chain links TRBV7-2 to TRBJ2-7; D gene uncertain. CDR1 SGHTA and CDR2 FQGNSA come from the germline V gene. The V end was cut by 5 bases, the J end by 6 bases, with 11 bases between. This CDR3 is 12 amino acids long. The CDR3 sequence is CASSVTSSEQYF. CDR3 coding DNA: TGTGCCAGCAGCGTTACGAGTTCCGAGCAGTACTTC.

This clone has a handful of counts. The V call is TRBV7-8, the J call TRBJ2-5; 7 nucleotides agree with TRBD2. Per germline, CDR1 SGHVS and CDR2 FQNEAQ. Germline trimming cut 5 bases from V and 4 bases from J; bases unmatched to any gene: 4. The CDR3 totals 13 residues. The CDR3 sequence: CASSERLAETQYF. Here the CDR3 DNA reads TGTGCCAGCAGCGAAAGACTAGCAGAGACCCAGTACTTC.

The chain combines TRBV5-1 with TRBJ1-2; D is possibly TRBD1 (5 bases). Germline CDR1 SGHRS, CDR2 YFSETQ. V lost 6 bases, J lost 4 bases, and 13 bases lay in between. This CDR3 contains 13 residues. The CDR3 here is CASTSGEGYGYTF. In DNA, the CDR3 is TGCGCCAGCACTTCGGGGGAAGGCTATGGCTACACCTTC.

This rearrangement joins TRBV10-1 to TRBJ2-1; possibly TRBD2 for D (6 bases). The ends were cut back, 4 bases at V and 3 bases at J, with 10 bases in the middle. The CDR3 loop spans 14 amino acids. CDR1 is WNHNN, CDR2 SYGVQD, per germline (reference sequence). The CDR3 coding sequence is TGCGCCAGCAGTGCGGAGGGGATCTACAATGAGCAGTTCTTC. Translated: CASSAEGIYNEQFF.

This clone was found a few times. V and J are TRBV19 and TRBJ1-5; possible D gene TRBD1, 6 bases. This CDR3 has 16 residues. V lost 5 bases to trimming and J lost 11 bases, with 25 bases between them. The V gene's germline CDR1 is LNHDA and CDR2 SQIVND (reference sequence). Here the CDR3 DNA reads TGTGCCAGTAGTTCCCCAGGGGATTGGGGGGAAGCTACCCAGCATTTT. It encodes CASSSPGDWGEATQHF.

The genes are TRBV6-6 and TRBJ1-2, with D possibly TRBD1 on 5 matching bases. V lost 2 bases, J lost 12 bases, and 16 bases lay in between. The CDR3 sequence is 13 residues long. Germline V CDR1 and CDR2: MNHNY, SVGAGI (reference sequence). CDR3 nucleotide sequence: TGTGCCAGCAGTTACCCCCGGGCAGGGCAGAACACCTTC. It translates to CASSYPRAGQNTF.

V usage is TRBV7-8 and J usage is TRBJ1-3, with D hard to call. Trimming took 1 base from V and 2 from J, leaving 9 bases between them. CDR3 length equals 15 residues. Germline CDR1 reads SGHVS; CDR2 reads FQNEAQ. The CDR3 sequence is CASSLVKGTGNTIYF. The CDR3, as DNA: TGTGCCAGCAGCTTAGTAAAGGGAACTGGAAACACCATATATTTT.

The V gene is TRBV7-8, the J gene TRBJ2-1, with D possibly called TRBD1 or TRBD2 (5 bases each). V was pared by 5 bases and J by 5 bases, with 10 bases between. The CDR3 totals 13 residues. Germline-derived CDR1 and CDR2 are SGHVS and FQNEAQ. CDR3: CASSRDGNNEQFF. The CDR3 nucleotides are TGTGCCAGCAGCAGGGACGGTAACAATGAGCAGTTCTTC.

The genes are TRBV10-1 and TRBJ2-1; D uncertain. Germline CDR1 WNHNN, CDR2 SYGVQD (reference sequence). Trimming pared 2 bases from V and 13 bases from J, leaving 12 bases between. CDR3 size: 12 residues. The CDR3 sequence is CASSESSGEQFF. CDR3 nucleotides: TGCGCCAGCAGTGAGAGTTCGGGCGAACAGTTCTTC.

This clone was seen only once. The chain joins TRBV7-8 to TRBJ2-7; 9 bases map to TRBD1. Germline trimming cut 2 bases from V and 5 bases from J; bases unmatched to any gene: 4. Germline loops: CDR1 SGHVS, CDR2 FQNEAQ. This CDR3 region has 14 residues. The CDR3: CASSLITGGHEQYF. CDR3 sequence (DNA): TGTGCCAGCAGCTTAATAACAGGGGGCCACGAGCAGTACTTC.

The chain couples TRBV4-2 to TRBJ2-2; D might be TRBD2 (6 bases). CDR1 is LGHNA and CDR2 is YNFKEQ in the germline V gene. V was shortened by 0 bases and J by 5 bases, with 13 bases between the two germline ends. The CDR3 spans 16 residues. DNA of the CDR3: TGTGCCAGCAGCCAAGATCGATTCGCGGGGACCGGGGAGCTGTTTTTT. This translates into CASSQDRFAGTGELFF.

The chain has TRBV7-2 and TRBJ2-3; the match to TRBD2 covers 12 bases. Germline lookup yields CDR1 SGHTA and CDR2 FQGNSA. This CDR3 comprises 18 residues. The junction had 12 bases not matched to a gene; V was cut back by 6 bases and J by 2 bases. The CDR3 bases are TGTGCCAGCAGAGGTTACCTAGCGGGAGGGCCCAACACAGATACGCAGTATTTT. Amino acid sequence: CASRGYLAGGPNTDTQYF.

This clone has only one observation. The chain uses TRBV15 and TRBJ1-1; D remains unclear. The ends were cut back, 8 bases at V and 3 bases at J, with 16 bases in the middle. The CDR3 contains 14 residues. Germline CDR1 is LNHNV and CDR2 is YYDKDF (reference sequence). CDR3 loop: CATQRKGIDTEAFF. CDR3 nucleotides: TGTGCCACCCAACGTAAAGGAATCGACACTGAAGCTTTCTTT.

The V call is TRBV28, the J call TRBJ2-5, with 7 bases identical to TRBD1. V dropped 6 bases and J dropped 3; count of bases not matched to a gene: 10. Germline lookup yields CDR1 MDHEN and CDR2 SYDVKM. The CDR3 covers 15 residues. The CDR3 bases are TGTGCCAGCAGCCTCGGCCAGGGGGAAAAAGAGACCCAGTACTTC. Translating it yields CASSLGQGEKETQYF.

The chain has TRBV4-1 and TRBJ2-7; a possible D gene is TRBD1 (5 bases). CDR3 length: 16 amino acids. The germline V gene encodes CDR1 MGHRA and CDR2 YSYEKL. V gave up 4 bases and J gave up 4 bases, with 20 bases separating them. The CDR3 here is CASSPYPRTPYYEQYF. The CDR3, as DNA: TGCGCCAGCAGCCCTTATCCGAGGACACCTTATTACGAGCAGTACTTC.

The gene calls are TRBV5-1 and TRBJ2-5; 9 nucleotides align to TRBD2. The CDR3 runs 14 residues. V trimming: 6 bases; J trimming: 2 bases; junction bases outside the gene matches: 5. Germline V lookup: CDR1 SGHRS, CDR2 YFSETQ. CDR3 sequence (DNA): TGCGCCAGCACCCCGGCGGGGGGGCAAGAGACCCAGTACTTC. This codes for CASTPAGGQETQYF.

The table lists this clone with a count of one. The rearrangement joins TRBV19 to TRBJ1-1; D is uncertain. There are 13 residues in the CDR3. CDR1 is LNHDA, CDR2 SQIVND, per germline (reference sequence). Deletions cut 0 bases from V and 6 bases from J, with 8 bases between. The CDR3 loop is CASSIDGVAEAFF. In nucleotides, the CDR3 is TGTGCCAGTAGTATAGATGGGGTCGCTGAAGCTTTCTTT.

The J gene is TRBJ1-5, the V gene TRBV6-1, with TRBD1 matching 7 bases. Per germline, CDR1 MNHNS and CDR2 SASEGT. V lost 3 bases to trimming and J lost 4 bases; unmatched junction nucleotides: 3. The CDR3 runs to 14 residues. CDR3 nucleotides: TGTGCCAGCAGTGATAGACAGGGTAATCAGCCCCAGCATTTT. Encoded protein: CASSDRQGNQPQHF.

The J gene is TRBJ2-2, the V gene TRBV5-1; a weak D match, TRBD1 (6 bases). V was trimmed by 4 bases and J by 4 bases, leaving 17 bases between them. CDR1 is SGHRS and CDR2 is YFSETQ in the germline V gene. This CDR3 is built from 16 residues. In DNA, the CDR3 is TGCGCCAGCAGCCGACAGGCGGACGCCGGCACCGGGGAGCTGTTTTTT. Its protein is CASSRQADAGTGELFF.

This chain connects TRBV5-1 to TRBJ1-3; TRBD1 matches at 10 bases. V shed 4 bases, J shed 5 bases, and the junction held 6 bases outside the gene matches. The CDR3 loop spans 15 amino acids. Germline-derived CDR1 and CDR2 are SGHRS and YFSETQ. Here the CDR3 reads CASSPGQGVRNTIYF. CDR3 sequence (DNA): TGCGCCAGCAGCCCCGGACAGGGGGTTCGAAACACCATATATTTT. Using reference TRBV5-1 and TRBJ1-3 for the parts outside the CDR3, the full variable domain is KAGVTQTPRYLIKTRGQQVTLSCSPISGHRSVSWYQQTPGQGLQFLFEYFSETQRNKGNFPGRFSGRQFSNSRSEMNVSTLELGDSALYLCASSPGQGVRNTIYFGEGSWLTVV.

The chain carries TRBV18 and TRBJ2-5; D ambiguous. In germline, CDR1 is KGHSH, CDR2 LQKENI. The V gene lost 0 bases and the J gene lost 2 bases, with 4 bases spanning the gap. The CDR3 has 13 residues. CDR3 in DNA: TGTGCCAGCTCACCACCGGGTCAAGAGACCCAGTACTTC. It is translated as CASSPPGQETQYF.

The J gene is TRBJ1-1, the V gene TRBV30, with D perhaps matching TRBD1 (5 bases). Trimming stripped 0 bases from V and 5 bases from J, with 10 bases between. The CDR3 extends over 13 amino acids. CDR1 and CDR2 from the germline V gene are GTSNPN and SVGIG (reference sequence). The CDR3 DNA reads TGTGCCTGGAGTGTACAAGGGGTAACTGAAGCTTTCTTT. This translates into CAWSVQGVTEAFF.

Here the CDR3 reads CATSTSGTLEQYF. The CDR3 DNA reads as TGTGCCACCTCTACTAGCGGGACCTTAGAGCAGTACTTC. V gene TRBV5-8 combines with J gene TRBJ2-7; 10 bases map to TRBD2. V trimming: 9 bases; J trimming: 7 bases; junction bases outside the gene matches: 10. Per germline, CDR1 SGHTS and CDR2 YDEGEE. The CDR3 is made up of 13 amino acids.

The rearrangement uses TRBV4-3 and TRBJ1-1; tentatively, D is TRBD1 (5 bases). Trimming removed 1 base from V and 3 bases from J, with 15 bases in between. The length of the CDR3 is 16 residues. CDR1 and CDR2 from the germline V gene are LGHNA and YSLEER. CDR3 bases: TGCGCCAGCAGCCAAGGCGTATGGGGGAGGGACACTGAAGCTTTCTTT. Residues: CASSQGVWGRDTEAFF.

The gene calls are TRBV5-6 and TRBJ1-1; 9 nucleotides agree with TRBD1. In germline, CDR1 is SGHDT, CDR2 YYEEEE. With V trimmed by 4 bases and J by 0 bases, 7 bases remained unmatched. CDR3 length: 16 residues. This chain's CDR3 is CASSTTGGVVNTEAFF. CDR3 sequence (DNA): TGTGCCAGCAGCACTACAGGGGGCGTTGTGAACACTGAAGCTTTCTTT. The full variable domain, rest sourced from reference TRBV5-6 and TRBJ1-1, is DAGVTQSPTHLIKTRGQQVTLRCSPKSGHDTVSWYQQALGQGPQFIFQYYEEEERQRGNFPDRFSGHQFPNYSSELNVNALLLGDSALYLCASSTTGGVVNTEAFFGQGTRLTVV.

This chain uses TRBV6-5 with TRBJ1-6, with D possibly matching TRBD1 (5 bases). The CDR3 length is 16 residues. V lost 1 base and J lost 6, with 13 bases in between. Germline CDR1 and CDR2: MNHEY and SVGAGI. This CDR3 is CASSYFSGGPNSPLHF. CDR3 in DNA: TGTGCCAGCAGTTACTTCAGCGGGGGACCTAATTCACCCCTCCACTTT.